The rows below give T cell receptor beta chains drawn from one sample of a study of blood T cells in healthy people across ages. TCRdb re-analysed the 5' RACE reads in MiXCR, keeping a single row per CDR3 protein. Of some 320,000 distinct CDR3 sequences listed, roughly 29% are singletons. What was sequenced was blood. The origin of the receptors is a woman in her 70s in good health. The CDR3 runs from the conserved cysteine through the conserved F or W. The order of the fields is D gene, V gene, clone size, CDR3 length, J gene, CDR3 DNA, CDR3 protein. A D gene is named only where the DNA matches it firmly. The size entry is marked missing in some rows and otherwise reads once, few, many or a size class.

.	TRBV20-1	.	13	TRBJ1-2	TGCAGTGCTCGAGGGTACATAAACTATGGCTACACCTTC	CSARGYINYGYTF
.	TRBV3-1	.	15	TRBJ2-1	TGTGCCAGCAGCCATGCGGCTATCTCCTACAATGAGCAGTTCTTC	CASSHAAISYNEQFF
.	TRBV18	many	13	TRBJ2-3	TGTGCCAGCTCACCCGACTACACAGATACGCAGTATTTT	CASSPDYTDTQYF
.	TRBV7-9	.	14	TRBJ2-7	TGTGCCAGCAGCTTAGCAGGAGTTCTGTACGAGCAGTACTTC	CASSLAGVLYEQYF
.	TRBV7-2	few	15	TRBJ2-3	TGTGCCAGCAGCTTAACCCGGGCCGCAAGGGATACGCAGTATTTT	CASSLTRAARDTQYF
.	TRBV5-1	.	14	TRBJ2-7	TGCGCCAGCAGCTTGGATAAAGAGAGATACGAGCAGTACTTC	CASSLDKERYEQYF
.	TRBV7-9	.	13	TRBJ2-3	TGTGCCAGCAGCTTAGTAAAGGAAGATACGCAGTATTTT	CASSLVKEDTQYF
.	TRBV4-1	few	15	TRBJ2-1	TGCGCCAGCAGCCAAGGAGGCCTTTTTTACAATGAGCAGTTCTTC	CASSQGGLFYNEQFF
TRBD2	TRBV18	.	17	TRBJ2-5	TGTGCCAGCTCACCATTGGTCGGGACTAGCGGACAAGAGACCCAGTACTTC	CASSPLVGTSGQETQYF
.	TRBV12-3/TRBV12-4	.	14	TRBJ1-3	TGTGCCAGCAGTTTTGGGGGGGCTGGAAACACCATATATTTT	CASSFGGAGNTIYF
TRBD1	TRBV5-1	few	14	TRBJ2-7	TGCGCCAGCAGCACGGGACAGACCTCCTACGAGCAGTACTTC	CASSTGQTSYEQYF
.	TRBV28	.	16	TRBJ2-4	TGTGCCAGCAGTGACCGGACGGACCTAGCCAAAAACATTCAGTACTTC	CASSDRTDLAKNIQYF